These 15 T cell receptor beta chains were all obtained from the same sample, sequenced in a study of cytomegalovirus exposure and HLA in healthy donors. The PCR contained 60 Vbeta and 13 Jbeta primers. Profiling relied on immunoSEQ multiplex PCR, and the TCRdb table lists in-frame clones only, not all of them. Counted here are more than 90,000 clones, 55% to 65% occurring once; the ten biggest clones make up around 2.2%. Source material: PBMCs. All receptors come from a woman in her 30s in good health and CMV-seronegative.

This rearrangement joins TRBV6-5 to TRBJ2-7, with D tentatively TRBD1 (5 bases). The V gene's germline CDR1 is MNHEY and CDR2 SVGAGI. V shed 2 bases and J shed 0 bases, with 11 bases lying between them. The CDR3 has 15 residues. CDR3 loop: CASSYDSTSSYEQYF. For the CDR3, the DNA is TGTGCCAGCAGTTACGACAGCACTTCCTCCTACGAGCAGTACTTC.

The chain has TRBV2 and TRBJ2-5; TRBD2 matches 10 bases. V trimming: 4 bases; J trimming: 9 bases; junction bases outside the gene matches: 5. Per the germline V gene, CDR1 is SNHLY and CDR2 is FYNNEI. The CDR3 loop spans 13 amino acids. The CDR3 region has the DNA TGTGCCAGCAGTGGAACTAGCGGGGAGGCCCAGTACTTC. This codes for CASSGTSGEAQYF.

The sample holds a few counts of this clone. The chain links TRBV7-2 to TRBJ1-1, with a tentative D call TRBD1 (5 bases). Trimming shortened V by 2 bases and J by 7 bases, and 11 bases separated the two germline ends. Germline values: CDR1 SGHTA, CDR2 FQGNSA. This CDR3 is built from 13 residues. The CDR3 reads CASSLTTGVEAFF. The CDR3 nucleotides are TGTGCCAGCAGCTTAACCACGGGGGTTGAAGCTTTCTTT.

This clone was seen a few times. J is TRBJ1-1 and V is TRBV4-2; D is unresolved. The CDR3 runs 13 residues. Germline CDR1 LGHNA, CDR2 YNFKEQ. V gave up 0 bases and J gave up 7 bases, with 9 bases separating them. The CDR3 DNA reads as TGTGCCAGCAGCCAAGATGGCTCCCGTGAAGCTTTCTTT. It is translated as CASSQDGSREAFF.

This sequence joins TRBV29-1 and TRBJ2-5, with 9 bases identical to TRBD2. The germline V gene has CDR1 SQVTM and CDR2 ANQGSEA. With 6 bases clipped from V and 4 bases from J, the junction kept 12 bases outside the gene matches. This CDR3 region has 15 residues. CDR3 in amino acids: CSVRTSVNAPETQYF. As DNA, the CDR3 is TGCAGCGTACGGACTAGCGTAAACGCCCCAGAGACCCAGTACTTC.

This clone has just one count. The V and J genes are TRBV23-1 and TRBJ1-1, with D tentatively TRBD1 (5 bases). TRBV23-1 is treated as an ORF (open reading frame) with a function not yet certain. V was pared by 3 bases and J by 4 bases, with 12 bases between. The CDR3 length is 14 residues. The CDR3 sequence: CASSQGGRATEAFF. The CDR3 DNA is TGCGCCAGCAGTCAGGGGGGGAGGGCCACTGAAGCTTTCTTT.

The chain links TRBV2 to TRBJ2-1; 12 bases fit TRBD2. CDR1 and CDR2 (germline): SNHLY, FYNNEI. V shed 6 bases, J shed 5 bases, and the junction held 2 bases outside the gene matches. The CDR3 extends over 14 amino acids. The CDR3 loop is CASRGLAGHNEQFF. CDR3 nucleotides: TGTGCCAGCAGAGGACTAGCGGGACACAATGAGCAGTTCTTC.

The chain combines TRBV28 with TRBJ2-5, with 8 nucleotides matching TRBD1. J was trimmed by 5 bases and V by 3 bases; bases with no gene match: 11. This CDR3 region has 16 residues. Per germline, CDR1 MDHEN and CDR2 SYDVKM. CDR3 in amino acids: CASSLDRTGRLETQYF. The CDR3 nucleotides are TGTGCCAGCAGTTTGGACAGGACAGGGCGTTTGGAGACCCAGTACTTC.

This chain connects TRBV5-6 to TRBJ2-5, with D perhaps TRBD1 (5 bases). The CDR3 has 13 residues. V lost 2 bases and J lost 4, with 9 bases in between. Germline CDR1 reads SGHDT; CDR2 reads YYEEEE. In DNA, the CDR3 is TGTGCCAGCAGCTTATATACAGGAGAGACCCAGTACTTC. As protein: CASSLYTGETQYF. Full variable domain (missing parts from reference TRBV5-6 and TRBJ2-5): DAGVTQSPTHLIKTRGQQVTLRCSPKSGHDTVSWYQQALGQGPQFIFQYYEEEERQRGNFPDRFSGHQFPNYSSELNVNALLLGDSALYLCASSLYTGETQYFGPGTRLLVL.

This clone was observed a handful of times. V and J are TRBV2 and TRBJ2-7; a weak D match, TRBD2 (6 bases). CDR1 is SNHLY, CDR2 FYNNEI, per germline. The length of the CDR3 is 14 residues. V was trimmed by 4 bases and J by 3 bases, leaving 13 bases between them. CDR3 nucleotides: TGTGCCAGCAGTGCTCGGGACTGGGACTACGAGCAGTACTTC. Amino acids: CASSARDWDYEQYF.

The chain links TRBV10-1 to TRBJ2-7; 12 bases map to TRBD2. The CDR3 totals 15 residues. V lost 5 bases and J lost 5; bases outside the gene matches: 7. Germline CDR1 reads WNHNN; CDR2 reads SYGVQD (reference sequence). The CDR3 loop is CASSYSTSGRDEQYF. The CDR3 region has the DNA TGCGCCAGCAGTTATTCGACTAGCGGGAGAGACGAGCAGTACTTC.

In regard to this clone: The same CDR3 is also encoded by other DNA sequences in this sample. The chain has TRBV9 and TRBJ2-5, with D possibly TRBD2 on 5 matching bases. The CDR3 is made up of 14 amino acids. V was shortened by 2 bases and J by 1 base, with 9 bases between the two germline ends. The germline V gene has CDR1 SGDLS and CDR2 YYNGEE. The CDR3 DNA follows: TGTGCCAGCAGCGTGGGTAGCGCCCAAGAGACCCAGTACTTC. Translating it yields CASSVGSAQETQYF.

This chain uses TRBV27 with TRBJ2-2, with D possibly being TRBD2 (5 bases). Germline-derived CDR1 and CDR2 are MNHEY and SMNVEV (reference sequence). The ends were cut back, 5 bases at V and 6 bases at J, with 16 bases in the middle. This CDR3 region has 15 residues. The CDR3 sequence is CASSLGRGPAGELFF. The DNA for the CDR3 is TGTGCCAGCAGTCTGGGGAGAGGCCCCGCCGGGGAGCTGTTTTTT.

This chain uses TRBV2 with TRBJ1-1, with D uncertain. Germline V gene lookup returns CDR1 SNHLY and CDR2 FYNNEI. This CDR3 has 14 residues. Between the trimmed V and J ends, which lost 6 bases and 5 bases, there was a span of 16 bases. The CDR3 protein is CASRSTGQRTEAFF. In nucleotides, the CDR3 is TGTGCCAGCAGGTCGACGGGTCAAAGGACTGAAGCTTTCTTT.

The genes are TRBV10-3 and TRBJ2-1; TRBD2 matches at 9 bases. This CDR3 has 16 residues. V lost 6 bases to trimming and J lost 0 bases; unmatched junction nucleotides: 6. Per germline, CDR1 ENHRY and CDR2 SYGVKD. The CDR3 bases are TGTGCCATCAGGGGGACTAGCTTGTACTCCTACAATGAGCAGTTCTTC. Encoded protein: CAIRGTSLYSYNEQFF.